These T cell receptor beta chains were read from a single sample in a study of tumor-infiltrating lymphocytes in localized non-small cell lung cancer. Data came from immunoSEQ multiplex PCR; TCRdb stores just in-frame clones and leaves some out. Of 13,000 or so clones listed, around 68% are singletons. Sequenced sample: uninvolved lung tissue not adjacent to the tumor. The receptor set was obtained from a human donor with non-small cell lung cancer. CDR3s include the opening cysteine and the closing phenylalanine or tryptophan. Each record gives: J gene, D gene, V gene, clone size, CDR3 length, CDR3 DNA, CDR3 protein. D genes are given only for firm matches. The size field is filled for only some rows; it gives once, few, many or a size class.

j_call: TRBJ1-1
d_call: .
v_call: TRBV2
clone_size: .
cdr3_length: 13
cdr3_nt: TGTGCCAGCAGTGAAGGGGAGAACACTGAAGCTTTCTTT
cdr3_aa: CASSEGENTEAFF

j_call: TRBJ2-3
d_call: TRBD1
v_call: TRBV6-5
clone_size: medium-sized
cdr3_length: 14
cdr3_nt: TGTGCCAGCAGTCCACAGGGGCGGGTAGATACGCAGTATTTT
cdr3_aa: CASSPQGRVDTQYF

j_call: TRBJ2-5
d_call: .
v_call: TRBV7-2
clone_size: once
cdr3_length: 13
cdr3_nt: TGTGCCAGCAGCTTCCAAGGAAGTGAGACCCAGTACTTC
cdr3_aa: CASSFQGSETQYF

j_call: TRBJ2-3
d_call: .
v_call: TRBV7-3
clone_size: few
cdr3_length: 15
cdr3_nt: TGTGCCAGCAGCTTACGAGGGAGCAATGCAGATACGCAGTATTTT
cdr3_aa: CASSLRGSNADTQYF

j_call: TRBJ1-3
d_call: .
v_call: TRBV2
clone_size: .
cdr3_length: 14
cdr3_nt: TGTGCCAGCACCTACCGTTCCTCTGGAAACACCATATATTTT
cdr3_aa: CASTYRSSGNTIYF

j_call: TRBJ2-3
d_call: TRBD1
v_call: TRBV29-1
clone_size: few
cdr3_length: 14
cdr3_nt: TGCAGCGTAGGAAGGGGGCGAAAGACAGATACGCAGTATTTT
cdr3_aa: CSVGRGRKTDTQYF

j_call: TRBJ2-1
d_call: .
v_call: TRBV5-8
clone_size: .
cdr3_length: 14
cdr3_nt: TGTGCCAGCAGGGGACCCCTGGGTATGGGTGAGCAGTTCTTC
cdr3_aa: CASRGPLGMGEQFF

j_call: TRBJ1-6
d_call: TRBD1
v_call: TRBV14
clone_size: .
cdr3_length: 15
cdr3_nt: TGTGCCAGCAGCCAAGGGGACAGGGATAATTCACCCCTCCACTTT
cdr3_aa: CASSQGDRDNSPLHF

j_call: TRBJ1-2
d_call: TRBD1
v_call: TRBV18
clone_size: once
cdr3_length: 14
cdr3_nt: TGTGCCAGCTCACCAACCGGGACAGATGTTGGCTACACCTTC
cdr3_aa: CASSPTGTDVGYTF

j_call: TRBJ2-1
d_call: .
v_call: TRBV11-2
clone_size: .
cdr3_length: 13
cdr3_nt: TGTGCCAGCATCGGCAGGGGTCATAATGAGCAGTTCTTC
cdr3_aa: CASIGRGHNEQFF

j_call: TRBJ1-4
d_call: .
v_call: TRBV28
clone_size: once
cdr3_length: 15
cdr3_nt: TGTGCCAGCAGTTTGATAGAACTATCGATTGAAAAACTGTTTTTT
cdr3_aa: CASSLIELSIEKLFF

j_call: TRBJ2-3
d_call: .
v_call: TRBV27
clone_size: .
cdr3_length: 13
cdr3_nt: TGTGCCAGCAGGCCATTCAGCACAGATACGCAGTATTTT
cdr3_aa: CASRPFSTDTQYF

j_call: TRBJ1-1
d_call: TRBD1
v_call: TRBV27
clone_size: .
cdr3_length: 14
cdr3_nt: TGTGCCAGCAGCCTGAGACAGGGAGATCAGGTAGCTTTCTTT
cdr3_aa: CASSLRQGDQVAFF

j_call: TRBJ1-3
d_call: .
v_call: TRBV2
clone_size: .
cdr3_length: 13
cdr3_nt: TGTGCCAGCGGCCGGACCACTGGAAACACCATATATTTT
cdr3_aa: CASGRTTGNTIYF

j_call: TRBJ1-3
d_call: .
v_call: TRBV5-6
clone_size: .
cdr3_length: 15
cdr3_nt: TGTGCCAGCAGCTTAGGGTCTCTCTCTGGAAACACCATATATTTT
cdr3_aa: CASSLGSLSGNTIYF

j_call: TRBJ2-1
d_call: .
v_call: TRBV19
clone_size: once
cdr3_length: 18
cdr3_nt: TGTGCCAGTAGTGCAGGCCTCTTTGGAGTAAGCTCCTACAATGAGCAGTTCTTC
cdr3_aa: CASSAGLFGVSSYNEQFF

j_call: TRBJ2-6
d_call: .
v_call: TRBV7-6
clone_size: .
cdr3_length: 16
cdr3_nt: TGTGCCAGCAGCTTAGACAGTCTCTCTGGGGCCAACGTCCTGACTTTC
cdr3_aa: CASSLDSLSGANVLTF

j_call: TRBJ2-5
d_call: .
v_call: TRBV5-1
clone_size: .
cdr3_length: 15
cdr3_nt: TGCGCCAGCAGCCGGGGGACCGCGGACCAAGAGACCCAGTACTTC
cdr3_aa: CASSRGTADQETQYF

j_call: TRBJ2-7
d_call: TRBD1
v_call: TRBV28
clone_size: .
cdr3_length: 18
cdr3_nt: TGTGCCAGCAGTTTACGAGTCCTTGACAGGGGGCTTGCCTACGAGCAGTACTTC
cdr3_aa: CASSLRVLDRGLAYEQYF

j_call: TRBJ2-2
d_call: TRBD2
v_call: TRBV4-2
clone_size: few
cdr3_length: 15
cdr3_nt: TGTGCCAGCAGCCAACCGGGGGGTAACACCGGGGAGCTGTTTTTT
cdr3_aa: CASSQPGGNTGELFF

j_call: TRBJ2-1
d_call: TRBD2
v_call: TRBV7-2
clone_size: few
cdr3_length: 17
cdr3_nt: TGTGCCAGCAGCTCAAGACTTCGGACTAGGTATAACAATGAGCAGTTCTTC
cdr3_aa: CASSSRLRTRYNNEQFF

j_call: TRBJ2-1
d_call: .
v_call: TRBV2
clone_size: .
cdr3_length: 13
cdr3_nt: TGTGCCAGCAAGTGGGGCTCCAATAATGAGCAGTTCTTC
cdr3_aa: CASKWGSNNEQFF

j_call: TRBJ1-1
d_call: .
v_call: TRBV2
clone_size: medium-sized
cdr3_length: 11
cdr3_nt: TGTGCCGGTAACAGGGACACTGAAGCTTTCTTT
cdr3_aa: CAGNRDTEAFF

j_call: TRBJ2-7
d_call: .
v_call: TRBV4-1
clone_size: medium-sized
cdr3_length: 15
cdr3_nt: TGCGCCAGCAGCCAAGAGCATAGGGGAGGCTACGAGCAGTACTTC
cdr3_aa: CASSQEHRGGYEQYF

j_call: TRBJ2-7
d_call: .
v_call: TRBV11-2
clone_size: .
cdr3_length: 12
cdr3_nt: TGTGCCAGCAGCTCTCAGGGCTACGAGCAGTACTTC
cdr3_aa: CASSSQGYEQYF

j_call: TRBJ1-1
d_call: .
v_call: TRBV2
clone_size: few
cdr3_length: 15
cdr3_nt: TGTGCCAGGAGAGAAACGGGACTTCGGAACACTGAAGCTTTCTTT
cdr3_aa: CARRETGLRNTEAFF

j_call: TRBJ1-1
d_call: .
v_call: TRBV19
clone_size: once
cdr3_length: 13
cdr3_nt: TGTGCCAGTAGTAATCGACAGATTTCTGAAGCTTTCTTT
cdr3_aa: CASSNRQISEAFF

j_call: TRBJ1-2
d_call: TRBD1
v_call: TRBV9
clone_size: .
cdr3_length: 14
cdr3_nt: TGTGCCAGCAGCGCCATACAGGGGAACTATGGCTACACCTTC
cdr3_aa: CASSAIQGNYGYTF

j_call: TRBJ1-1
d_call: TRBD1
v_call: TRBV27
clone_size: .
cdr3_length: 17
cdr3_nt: TGTGCCAGCAGTTTATTGGGGACAGCGAGAATGAACACTGAAGCTTTCTTT
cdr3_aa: CASSLLGTARMNTEAFF

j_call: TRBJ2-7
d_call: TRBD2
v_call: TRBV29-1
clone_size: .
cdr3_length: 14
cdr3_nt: TGCAGCGTTAGAGTGAGCGGGAGGGCCCACGAGCAGTACTTC
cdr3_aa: CSVRVSGRAHEQYF

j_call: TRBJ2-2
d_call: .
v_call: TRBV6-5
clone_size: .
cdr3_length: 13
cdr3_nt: TGTGCCAGCACCAGGCATTACACCGGGGAGCTGTTTTTT
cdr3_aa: CASTRHYTGELFF

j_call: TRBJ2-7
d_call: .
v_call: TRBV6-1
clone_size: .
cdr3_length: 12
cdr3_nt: TGTGCCAGCAATTTAGACAGGTACGAGCAGTACTTC
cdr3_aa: CASNLDRYEQYF

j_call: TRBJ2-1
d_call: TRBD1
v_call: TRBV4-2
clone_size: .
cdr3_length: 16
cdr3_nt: TGTGCCAGCAGCCAAGCCCGGGACAGGGGATGTCATGAGCAGTTCTTC
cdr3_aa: CASSQARDRGCHEQFF

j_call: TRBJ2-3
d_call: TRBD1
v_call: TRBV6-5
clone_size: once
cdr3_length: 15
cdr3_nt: TGTGCCAGCAGAACTTCCGGGACAGGGGTAGATACGCAGTATTTT
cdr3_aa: CASRTSGTGVDTQYF

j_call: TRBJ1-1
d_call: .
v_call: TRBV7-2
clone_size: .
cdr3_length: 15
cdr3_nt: TGTGCCAGCAGCTCGAGGGCAGGGAGGAACACTGAAGCTTTCTTT
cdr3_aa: CASSSRAGRNTEAFF

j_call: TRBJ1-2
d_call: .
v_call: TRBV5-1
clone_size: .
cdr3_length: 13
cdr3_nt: TGCGCCAGCAGCTTGACAGGGATCTATGGCTACACCTTC
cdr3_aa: CASSLTGIYGYTF

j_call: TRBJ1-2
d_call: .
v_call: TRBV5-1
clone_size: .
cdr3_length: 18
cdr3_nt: TGCGCCAGCAGCTTGTATGGAGCCCAATCGACTTCCCACTATGGCTACACCTTC
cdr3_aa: CASSLYGAQSTSHYGYTF

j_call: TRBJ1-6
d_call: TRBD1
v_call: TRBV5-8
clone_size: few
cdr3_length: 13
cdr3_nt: TGTGCCAGCAGCCGGACAGGGGGTTCACCCCTCCACTTT
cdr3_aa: CASSRTGGSPLHF

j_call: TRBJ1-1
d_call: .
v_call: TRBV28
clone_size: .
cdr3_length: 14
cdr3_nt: TGTGCCAGCAGTTTAATAGGGGCGAACACTGAAGCTTTCTTT
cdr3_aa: CASSLIGANTEAFF

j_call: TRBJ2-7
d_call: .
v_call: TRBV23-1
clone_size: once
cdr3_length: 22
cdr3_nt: TGCGCCAGCAGTCAGCCACCTAGCCTTACACAGGGTAGGTGGTGGGACGCGAACGAGCAGTACTTC
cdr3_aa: CASSQPPSLTQGRWWDANEQYF

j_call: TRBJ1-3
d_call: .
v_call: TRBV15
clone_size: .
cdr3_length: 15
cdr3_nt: TGTGCCACCAGCAGAGTCCGGGAGTCTGGAAACACCATATATTTT
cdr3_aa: CATSRVRESGNTIYF

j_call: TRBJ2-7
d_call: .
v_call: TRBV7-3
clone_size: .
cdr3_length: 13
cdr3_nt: TGTGCCAGCAGCCTTACAGGGTTGGGCGAGCAGTACTTC
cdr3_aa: CASSLTGLGEQYF

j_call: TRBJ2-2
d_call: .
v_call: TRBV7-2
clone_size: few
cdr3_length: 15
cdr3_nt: TGTGCCAGCAGCTTAGCATCCGGGTATAACGGGGAGCTGTTTTTT
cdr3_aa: CASSLASGYNGELFF

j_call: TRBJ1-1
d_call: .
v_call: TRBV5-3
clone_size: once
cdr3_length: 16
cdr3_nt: TGTGCCAGAAGTACGATGACGCAACAGGTGAACACTGAAGCTTTCTTT
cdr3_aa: CARSTMTQQVNTEAFF